A selection of T cell receptor beta chains follows, all from one sample in a study of T cell repertoires in cytomegalovirus infection. TCRdb analysed the reads with MiXCR anew, one entry per CDR3 protein. This table has about 530,000 distinct CDR3 sequences, around 27% appearing once. The material sequenced was PBMCs. Every receptor here comes from a human donor in good health (CMV status not recorded). Some clones in this sample may be carry-over from other donors' samples. Each CDR3 is given without its conserved first and last residue. Each record gives: J gene, V gene, CDR3 protein.

>TRBJ1-2|TRBV6-1
ASSLSGTHGYT
>TRBJ2-5|TRBV28
ASSLGVKMMQETQY
>TRBJ1-2|TRBV4-1
ASSQVPQGPYGYT
>TRBJ1-4|TRBV7-9
ASSLAEGTRGLF
>TRBJ2-5|TRBV28
ASSLGTSGSPKETQY
>TRBJ2-3|TRBV12-3/TRBV12-4
ATSARTGLITWDTQY
>TRBJ2-2|TRBV20-1
SARFPPNTGELF
>TRBJ2-3|TRBV7-9
ASTFFDSYTDTQY
>TRBJ2-7|TRBV7-8
ASSQGAGSHYEQY
>TRBJ2-7|TRBV7-9
ASSRGGGLAGEYEQY